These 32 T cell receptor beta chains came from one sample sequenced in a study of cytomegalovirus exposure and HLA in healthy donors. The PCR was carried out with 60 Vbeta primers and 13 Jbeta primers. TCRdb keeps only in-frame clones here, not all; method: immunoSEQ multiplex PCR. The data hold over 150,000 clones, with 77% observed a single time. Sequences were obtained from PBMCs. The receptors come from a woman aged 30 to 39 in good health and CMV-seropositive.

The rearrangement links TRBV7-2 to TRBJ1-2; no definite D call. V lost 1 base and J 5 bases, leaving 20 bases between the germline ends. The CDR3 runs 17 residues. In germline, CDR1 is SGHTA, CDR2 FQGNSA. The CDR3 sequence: CASSLGLGEGSEYGYTF. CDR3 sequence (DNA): TGTGCCAGCAGCTTAGGACTGGGAGAGGGAAGTGAGTATGGCTACACCTTC.

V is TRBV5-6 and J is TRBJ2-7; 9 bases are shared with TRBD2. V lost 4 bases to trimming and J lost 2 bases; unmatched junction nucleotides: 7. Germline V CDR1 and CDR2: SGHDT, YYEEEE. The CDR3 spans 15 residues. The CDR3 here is CASSQELAGPYEQYF. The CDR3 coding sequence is TGTGCCAGCAGCCAGGAACTAGCGGGCCCCTACGAGCAGTACTTC.

The CDR3 is CATSSRGLAGEQYF. CDR3 nucleotides: TGTGCCACCAGCAGCCGTGGACTAGCGGGAGAGCAGTACTTC. V gene TRBV15 combines with J gene TRBJ2-7; 12 bases match TRBD2. The germline gives CDR1 LNHNV, CDR2 YYDKDF (reference sequence). This CDR3 is built from 14 residues. J lost 7 bases, V lost 3 bases, and 4 bases had no gene match.

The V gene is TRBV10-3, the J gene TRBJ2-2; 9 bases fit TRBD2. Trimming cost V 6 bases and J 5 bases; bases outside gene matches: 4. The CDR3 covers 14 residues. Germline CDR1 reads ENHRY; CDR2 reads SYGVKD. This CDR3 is CAIRGLAETGELFF. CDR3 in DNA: TGTGCCATCAGGGGACTAGCAGAAACCGGGGAGCTGTTTTTT.

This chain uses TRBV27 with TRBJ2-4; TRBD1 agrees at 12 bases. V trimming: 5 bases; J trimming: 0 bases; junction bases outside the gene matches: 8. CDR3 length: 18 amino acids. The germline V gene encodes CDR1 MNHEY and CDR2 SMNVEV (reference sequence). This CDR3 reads CASSPGQGAPLAKNIQYF. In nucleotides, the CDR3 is TGTGCCAGCAGTCCGGGACAGGGGGCTCCGCTAGCCAAAAACATTCAGTACTTC.

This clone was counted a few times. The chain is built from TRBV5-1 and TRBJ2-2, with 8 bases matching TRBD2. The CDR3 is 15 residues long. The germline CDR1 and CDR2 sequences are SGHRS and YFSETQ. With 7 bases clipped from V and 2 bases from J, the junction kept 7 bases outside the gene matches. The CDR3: CASSSGSGNTGELFF. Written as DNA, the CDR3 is TGCGCCAGCTCGAGCGGGAGCGGTAACACCGGGGAGCTGTTTTTT.

The CDR3 protein is CASSFGPGEQYF. The CDR3 bases are TGTGCCAGCAGCTTTGGTCCGGGGGAGCAGTACTTC. The rearrangement uses TRBV5-6 and TRBJ2-7; possible D gene TRBD2, 5 bases. Deletions cut 2 bases from V and 7 bases from J, with 10 bases between. The CDR3 totals 12 residues. Germline assignment: CDR1 SGHDT and CDR2 YYEEEE.

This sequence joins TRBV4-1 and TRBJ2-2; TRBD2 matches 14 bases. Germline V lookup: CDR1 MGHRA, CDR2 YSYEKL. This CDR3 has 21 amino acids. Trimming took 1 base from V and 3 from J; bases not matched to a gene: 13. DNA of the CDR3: TGCGCCAGCAGCCAAGGCAGACTAGCGGGAGGGACGATGCTTTACACCGGGGAGCTGTTTTTT. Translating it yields CASSQGRLAGGTMLYTGELFF.

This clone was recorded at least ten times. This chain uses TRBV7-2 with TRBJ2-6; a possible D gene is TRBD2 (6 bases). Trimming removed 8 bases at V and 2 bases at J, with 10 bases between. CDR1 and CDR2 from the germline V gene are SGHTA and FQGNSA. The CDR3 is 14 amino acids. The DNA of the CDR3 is TGTGCCAGCTTGGAGGGGCCTGGGGCCAACGTCCTGACTTTC. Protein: CASLEGPGANVLTF.

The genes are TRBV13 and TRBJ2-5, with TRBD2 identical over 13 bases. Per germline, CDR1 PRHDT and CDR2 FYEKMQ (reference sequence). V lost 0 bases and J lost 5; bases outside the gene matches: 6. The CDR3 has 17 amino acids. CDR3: CASSLGRTSGSGETQYF. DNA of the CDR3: TGTGCCAGCAGCTTAGGCCGGACTAGCGGGAGTGGTGAGACCCAGTACTTC.

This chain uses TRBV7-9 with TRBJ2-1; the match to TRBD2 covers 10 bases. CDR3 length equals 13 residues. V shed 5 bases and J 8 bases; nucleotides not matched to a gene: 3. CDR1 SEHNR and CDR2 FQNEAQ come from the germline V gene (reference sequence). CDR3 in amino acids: CASSEGLAYEQFF. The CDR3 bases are TGTGCCAGCAGCGAGGGACTAGCGTATGAGCAGTTCTTC.

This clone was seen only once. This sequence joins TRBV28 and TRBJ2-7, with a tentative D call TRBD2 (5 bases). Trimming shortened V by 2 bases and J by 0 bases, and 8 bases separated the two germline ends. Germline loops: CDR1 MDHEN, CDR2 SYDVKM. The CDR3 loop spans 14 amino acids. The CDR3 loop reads CASSLLARSYEQYF. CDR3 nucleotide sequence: TGTGCCAGCAGTTTACTAGCCCGCTCCTACGAGCAGTACTTC.

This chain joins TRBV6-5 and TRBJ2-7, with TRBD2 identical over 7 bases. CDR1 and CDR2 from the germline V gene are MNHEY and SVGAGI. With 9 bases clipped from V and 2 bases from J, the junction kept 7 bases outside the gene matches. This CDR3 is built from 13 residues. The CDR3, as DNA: TGTGCCAGTACGGGGGAGGGAACCTACGAGCAGTACTTC. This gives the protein CASTGEGTYEQYF.

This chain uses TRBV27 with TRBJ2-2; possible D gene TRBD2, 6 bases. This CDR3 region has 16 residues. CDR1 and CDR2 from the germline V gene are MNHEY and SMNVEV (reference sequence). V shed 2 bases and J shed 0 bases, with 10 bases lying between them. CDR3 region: CASSLPEGPNTGELFF. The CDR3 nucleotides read TGTGCCAGCAGTTTACCGGAGGGACCGAACACCGGGGAGCTGTTTTTT.

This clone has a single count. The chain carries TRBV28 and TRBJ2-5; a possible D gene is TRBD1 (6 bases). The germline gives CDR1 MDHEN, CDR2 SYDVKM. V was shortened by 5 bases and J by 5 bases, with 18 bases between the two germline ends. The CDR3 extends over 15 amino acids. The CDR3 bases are TGTGCCAGCAGTCCTGCAGGGGCTGCTGAGGAGACCCAGTACTTC. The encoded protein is CASSPAGAAEETQYF.

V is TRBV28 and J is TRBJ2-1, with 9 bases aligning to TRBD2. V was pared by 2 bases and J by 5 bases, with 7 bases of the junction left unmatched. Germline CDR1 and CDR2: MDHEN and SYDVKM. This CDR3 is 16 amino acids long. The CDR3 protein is CASSLAGGPSNNEQFF. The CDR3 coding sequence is TGTGCCAGCAGTTTAGCGGGAGGGCCCTCAAACAATGAGCAGTTCTTC.

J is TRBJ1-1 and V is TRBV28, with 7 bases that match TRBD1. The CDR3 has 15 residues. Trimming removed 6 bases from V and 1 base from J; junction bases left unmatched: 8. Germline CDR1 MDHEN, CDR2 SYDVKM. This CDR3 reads CASRIGGGGNTEAFF. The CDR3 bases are TGTGCCAGCAGGATCGGAGGGGGCGGGAACACTGAAGCTTTCTTT.

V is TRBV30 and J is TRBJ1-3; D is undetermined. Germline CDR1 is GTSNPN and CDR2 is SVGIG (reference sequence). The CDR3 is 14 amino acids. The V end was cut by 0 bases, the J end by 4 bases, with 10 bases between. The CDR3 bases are TGTGCCTGGAGTGTCGGAGTTTCGGGAAACACCATATATTTT. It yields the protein CAWSVGVSGNTIYF.

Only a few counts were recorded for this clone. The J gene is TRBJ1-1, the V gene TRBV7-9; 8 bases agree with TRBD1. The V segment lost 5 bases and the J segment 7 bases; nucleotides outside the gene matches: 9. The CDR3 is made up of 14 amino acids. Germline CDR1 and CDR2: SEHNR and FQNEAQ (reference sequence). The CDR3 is CASSPQTGTGEAFF. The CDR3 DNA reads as TGTGCCAGCAGCCCACAGACAGGGACAGGTGAAGCTTTCTTT.

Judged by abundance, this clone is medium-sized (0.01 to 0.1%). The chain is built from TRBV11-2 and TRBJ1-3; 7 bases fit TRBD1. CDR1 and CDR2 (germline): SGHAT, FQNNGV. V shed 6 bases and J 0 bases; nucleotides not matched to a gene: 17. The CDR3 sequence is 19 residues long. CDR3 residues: CASRPLVDRTGYSGNTIYF. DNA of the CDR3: TGTGCCAGCAGACCACTTGTCGACCGGACAGGATACTCTGGAAACACCATATATTTT.

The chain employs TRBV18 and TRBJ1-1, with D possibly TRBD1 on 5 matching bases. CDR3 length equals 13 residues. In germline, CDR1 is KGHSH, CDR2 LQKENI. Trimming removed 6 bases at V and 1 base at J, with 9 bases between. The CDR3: CASSPTGNTEAFF. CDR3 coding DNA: TGTGCCAGCTCGCCAACAGGGAACACTGAAGCTTTCTTT.

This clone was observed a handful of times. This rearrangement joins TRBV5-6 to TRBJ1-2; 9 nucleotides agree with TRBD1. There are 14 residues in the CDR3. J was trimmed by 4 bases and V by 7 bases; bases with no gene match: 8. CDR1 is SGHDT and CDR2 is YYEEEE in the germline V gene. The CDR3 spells CASWGQGKPYGYTF. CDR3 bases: TGTGCCAGCTGGGGACAGGGCAAACCCTATGGCTACACCTTC.

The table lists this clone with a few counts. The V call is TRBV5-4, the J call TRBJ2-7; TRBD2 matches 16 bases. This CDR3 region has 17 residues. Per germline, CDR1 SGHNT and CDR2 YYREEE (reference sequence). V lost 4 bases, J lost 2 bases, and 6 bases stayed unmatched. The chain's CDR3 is CASSGGTSGRATYEQYF. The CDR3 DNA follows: TGTGCCAGCAGCGGTGGGACTAGCGGGAGGGCCACCTACGAGCAGTACTTC.

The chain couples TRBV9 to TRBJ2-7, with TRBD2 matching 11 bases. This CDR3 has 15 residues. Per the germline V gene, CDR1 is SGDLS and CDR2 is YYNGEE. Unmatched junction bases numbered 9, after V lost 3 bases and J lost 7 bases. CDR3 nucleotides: TGTGCCAGCAGCGCCACACTAGCGGGAGATGGGGAGCAGTACTTC. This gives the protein CASSATLAGDGEQYF.

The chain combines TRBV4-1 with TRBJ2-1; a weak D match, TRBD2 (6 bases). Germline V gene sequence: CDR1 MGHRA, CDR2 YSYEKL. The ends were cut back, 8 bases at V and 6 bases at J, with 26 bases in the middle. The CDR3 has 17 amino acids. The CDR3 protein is CASGAVLVGRPANEQFF. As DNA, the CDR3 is TGCGCCAGCGGAGCGGTGTTGGTCGGGAGACCCGCCAATGAGCAGTTCTTC.

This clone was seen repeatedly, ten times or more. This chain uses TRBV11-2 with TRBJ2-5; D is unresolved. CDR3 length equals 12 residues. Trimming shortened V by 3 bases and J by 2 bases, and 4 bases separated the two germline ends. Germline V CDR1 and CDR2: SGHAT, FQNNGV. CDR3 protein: CASSFNQETQYF. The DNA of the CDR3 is TGTGCCAGCAGCTTTAATCAAGAGACCCAGTACTTC.

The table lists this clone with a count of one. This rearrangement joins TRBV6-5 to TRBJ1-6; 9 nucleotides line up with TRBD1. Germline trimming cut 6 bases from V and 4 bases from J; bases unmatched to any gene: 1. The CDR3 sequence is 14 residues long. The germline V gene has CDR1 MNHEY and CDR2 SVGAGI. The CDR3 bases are TGTGCCAGCAGAGGACAGGGGTATAATTCACCCCTCCACTTT. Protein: CASRGQGYNSPLHF.

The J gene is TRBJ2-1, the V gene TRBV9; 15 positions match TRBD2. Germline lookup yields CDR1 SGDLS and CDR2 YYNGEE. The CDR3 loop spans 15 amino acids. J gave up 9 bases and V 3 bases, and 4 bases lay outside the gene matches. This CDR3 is CASSGAGLAGGEQFF. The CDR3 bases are TGTGCCAGCAGCGGCGCGGGACTAGCGGGAGGTGAGCAGTTCTTC.

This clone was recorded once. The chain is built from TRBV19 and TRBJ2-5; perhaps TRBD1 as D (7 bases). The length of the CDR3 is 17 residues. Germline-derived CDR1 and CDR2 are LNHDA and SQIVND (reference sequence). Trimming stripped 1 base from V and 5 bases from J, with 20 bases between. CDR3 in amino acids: CASSIGLPGDSRETQYF. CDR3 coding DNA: TGTGCCAGTAGTATAGGCCTCCCGGGGGACAGTCGGGAGACCCAGTACTTC.

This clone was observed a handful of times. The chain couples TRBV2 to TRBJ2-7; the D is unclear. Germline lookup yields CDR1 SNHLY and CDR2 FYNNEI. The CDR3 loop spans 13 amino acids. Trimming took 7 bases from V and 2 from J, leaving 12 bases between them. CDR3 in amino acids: CASIEYGAYEQYF. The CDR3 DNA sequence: TGTGCCAGCATCGAATACGGAGCCTACGAGCAGTACTTC.

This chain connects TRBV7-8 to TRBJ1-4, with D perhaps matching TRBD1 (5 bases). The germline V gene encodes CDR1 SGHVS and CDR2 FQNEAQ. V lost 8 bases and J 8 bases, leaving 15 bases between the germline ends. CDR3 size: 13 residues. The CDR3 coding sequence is TGTGCCAGCGGGCGTCGGGAGGGGGAAAAACTGTTTTTT. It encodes CASGRREGEKLFF.

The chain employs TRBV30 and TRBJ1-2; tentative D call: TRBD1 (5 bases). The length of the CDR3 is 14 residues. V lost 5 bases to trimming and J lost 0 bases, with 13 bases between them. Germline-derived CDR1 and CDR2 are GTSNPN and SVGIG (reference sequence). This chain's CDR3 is CAWGPGNTNYGYTF. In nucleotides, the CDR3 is TGTGCCTGGGGACCAGGGAATACTAACTATGGCTACACCTTC.